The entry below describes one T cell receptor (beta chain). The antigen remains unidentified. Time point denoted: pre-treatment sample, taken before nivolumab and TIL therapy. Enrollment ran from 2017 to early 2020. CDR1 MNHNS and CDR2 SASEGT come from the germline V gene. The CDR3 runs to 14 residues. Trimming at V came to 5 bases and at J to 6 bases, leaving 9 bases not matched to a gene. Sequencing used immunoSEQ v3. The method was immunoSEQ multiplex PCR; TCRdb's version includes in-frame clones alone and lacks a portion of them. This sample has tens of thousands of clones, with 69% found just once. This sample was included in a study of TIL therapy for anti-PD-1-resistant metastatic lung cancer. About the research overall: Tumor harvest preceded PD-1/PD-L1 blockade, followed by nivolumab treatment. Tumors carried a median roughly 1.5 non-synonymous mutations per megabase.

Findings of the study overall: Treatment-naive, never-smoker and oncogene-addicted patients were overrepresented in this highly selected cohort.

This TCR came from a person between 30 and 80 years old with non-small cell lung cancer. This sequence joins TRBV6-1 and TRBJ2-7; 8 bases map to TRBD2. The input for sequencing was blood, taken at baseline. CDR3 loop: CASSPTSVLGEQYF. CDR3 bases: TGTGCCAGCAGTCCGACTAGCGTCCTCGGCGAGCAGTACTTC.